This TCR beta chain was documented in a study of control samples from healthy donors and cancer patients. V was pared by 6 bases and J by 4 bases, with 8 bases of the junction left unmatched. Germline values: CDR1 MRHNA, CDR2 SNTAGT. The CDR3 has 15 residues. The repertoire was sequenced with immunoSEQ multiplex PCR; TCRdb's copy has only in-frame clones and lacks some. The sample lists around 100,000 clones; approximately 90% were seen once. This TCR derives from a man in his sixties with lung cancer. Input material: PBMCs. The rearrangement links TRBV6-4 to TRBJ2-3; TRBD1 matches at 9 bases. CDR3 residues: CASRVIRDRADTQYF. The CDR3, as DNA: TGTGCCAGCAGAGTGATAAGGGACAGGGCAGATACGCAGTATTTT.